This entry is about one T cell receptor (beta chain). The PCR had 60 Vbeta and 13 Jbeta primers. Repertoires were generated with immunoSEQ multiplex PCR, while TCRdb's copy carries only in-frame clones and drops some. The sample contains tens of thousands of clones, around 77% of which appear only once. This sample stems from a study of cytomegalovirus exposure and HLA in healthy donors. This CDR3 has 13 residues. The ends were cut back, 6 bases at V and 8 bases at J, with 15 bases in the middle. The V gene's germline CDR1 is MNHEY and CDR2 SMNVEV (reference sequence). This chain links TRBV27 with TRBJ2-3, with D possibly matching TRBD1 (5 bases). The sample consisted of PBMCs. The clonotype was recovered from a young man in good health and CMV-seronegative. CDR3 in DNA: TGTGCCAGCAGGCAGGATGCTAGGGGTACGCAGTATTTT. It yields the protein CASRQDARGTQYF.